What follows is one TCR beta chain and its context. Its specificity is unknown. Trimming left V 0 bases short and J 4 bases short, with 9 bases between. Looked up from germline, CDR1 is DFQATT and CDR2 is SNEGSKA (reference sequence). There are 14 residues in the CDR3. The sample comes from a study of molecular identifiers for immune sequencing clone quantification. Naive CD8 T cells underwent sorting with the CD8+CD4-CCR7+CD45RA+ definition. Regarding the study as a whole: Spiked Jurkat TCR RNA equivalent to one cell was reportedly detectable in about a million naive cells. Barcodes shared by identical TCR molecules could lead to underestimated sizes of highly expanded clones.

Previously published methods and listed TCR primers were used for the bulk TCR libraries. TCRdb analysed the PCR reads with MiXCR anew, one entry per CDR3 protein. The sample yields some 590,000 distinct CDR3 sequences, roughly 27% seen once. The specimen was naive CD8+ T cells from blood, with Jurkat cell RNA spiked in. Subset in this sample: FACS-sorted CD8+CD4-CCR7+CD45RA+ naive T cells. The receptor comes from a human donor in good health. Some libraries in this study had Jurkat cell RNA spiked in. The V and J genes are TRBV20-1 and TRBJ1-4; D is perhaps TRBD1 (5 bases). This chain's CDR3 is CSARDLRGNEKLFF. The CDR3 nucleotides read TGCAGTGCTAGAGATCTGAGGGGTAATGAAAAACTGTTTTTT.